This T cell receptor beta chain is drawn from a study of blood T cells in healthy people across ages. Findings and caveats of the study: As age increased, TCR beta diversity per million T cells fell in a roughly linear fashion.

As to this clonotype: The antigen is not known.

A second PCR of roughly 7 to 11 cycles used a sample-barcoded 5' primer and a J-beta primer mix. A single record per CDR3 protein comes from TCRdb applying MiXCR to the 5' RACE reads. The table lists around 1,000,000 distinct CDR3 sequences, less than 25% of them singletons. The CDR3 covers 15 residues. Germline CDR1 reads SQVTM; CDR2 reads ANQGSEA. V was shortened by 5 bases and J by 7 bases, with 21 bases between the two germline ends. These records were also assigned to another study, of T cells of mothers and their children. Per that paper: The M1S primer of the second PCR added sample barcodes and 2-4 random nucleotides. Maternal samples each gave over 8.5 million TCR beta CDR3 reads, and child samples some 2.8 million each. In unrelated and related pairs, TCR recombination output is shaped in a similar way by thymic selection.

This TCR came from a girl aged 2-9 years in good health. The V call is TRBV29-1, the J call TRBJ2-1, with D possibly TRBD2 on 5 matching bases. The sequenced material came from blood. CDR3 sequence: CSVSLTRPPLNEQFF. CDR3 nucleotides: TGCAGCGTTAGCCTTACTAGGCCTCCACTTAATGAGCAGTTCTTC.